This record concerns one T cell receptor beta chain sequence. The antigen is not known. In the CD4+ fraction, cells were divided into CD45RA+ naive and CD45RA-negative memory subsets. The data were produced by immunoSEQ multiplex PCR, yet TCRdb's version contains in-frame clones alone and is incomplete. The sample gives hundreds of thousands of clones, 95% to 97% of which show up once; under 0.06% is in the top ten. The germline gives CDR1 MNHEY, CDR2 SMNVEV (reference sequence). This CDR3 is 15 amino acids long. V shed 9 bases and J shed 0 bases, with 14 bases lying between them. This sample was taken from a study of shared clonotypes between healthy human individuals. Whole-study results and caveats: Generally, estimated richness proved larger in naive subsets than it did in memory subsets. Non-shared clonotypes had lower generation probabilities than clonotypes shared by all four sorted-subset donors.

The rearrangement joins TRBV27 to TRBJ2-2; tentative D call: TRBD1 (5 bases). This receptor was taken from a woman in her 30s in good health. The sample comprised naive CD4+ T cells sorted from blood. The subset here: CD45RA+ positively selected. This chain's CDR3 is CASTPGWSNTGELFF. In DNA, the CDR3 is TGTGCCAGTACTCCAGGGTGGTCGAACACCGGGGAGCTGTTTTTT.